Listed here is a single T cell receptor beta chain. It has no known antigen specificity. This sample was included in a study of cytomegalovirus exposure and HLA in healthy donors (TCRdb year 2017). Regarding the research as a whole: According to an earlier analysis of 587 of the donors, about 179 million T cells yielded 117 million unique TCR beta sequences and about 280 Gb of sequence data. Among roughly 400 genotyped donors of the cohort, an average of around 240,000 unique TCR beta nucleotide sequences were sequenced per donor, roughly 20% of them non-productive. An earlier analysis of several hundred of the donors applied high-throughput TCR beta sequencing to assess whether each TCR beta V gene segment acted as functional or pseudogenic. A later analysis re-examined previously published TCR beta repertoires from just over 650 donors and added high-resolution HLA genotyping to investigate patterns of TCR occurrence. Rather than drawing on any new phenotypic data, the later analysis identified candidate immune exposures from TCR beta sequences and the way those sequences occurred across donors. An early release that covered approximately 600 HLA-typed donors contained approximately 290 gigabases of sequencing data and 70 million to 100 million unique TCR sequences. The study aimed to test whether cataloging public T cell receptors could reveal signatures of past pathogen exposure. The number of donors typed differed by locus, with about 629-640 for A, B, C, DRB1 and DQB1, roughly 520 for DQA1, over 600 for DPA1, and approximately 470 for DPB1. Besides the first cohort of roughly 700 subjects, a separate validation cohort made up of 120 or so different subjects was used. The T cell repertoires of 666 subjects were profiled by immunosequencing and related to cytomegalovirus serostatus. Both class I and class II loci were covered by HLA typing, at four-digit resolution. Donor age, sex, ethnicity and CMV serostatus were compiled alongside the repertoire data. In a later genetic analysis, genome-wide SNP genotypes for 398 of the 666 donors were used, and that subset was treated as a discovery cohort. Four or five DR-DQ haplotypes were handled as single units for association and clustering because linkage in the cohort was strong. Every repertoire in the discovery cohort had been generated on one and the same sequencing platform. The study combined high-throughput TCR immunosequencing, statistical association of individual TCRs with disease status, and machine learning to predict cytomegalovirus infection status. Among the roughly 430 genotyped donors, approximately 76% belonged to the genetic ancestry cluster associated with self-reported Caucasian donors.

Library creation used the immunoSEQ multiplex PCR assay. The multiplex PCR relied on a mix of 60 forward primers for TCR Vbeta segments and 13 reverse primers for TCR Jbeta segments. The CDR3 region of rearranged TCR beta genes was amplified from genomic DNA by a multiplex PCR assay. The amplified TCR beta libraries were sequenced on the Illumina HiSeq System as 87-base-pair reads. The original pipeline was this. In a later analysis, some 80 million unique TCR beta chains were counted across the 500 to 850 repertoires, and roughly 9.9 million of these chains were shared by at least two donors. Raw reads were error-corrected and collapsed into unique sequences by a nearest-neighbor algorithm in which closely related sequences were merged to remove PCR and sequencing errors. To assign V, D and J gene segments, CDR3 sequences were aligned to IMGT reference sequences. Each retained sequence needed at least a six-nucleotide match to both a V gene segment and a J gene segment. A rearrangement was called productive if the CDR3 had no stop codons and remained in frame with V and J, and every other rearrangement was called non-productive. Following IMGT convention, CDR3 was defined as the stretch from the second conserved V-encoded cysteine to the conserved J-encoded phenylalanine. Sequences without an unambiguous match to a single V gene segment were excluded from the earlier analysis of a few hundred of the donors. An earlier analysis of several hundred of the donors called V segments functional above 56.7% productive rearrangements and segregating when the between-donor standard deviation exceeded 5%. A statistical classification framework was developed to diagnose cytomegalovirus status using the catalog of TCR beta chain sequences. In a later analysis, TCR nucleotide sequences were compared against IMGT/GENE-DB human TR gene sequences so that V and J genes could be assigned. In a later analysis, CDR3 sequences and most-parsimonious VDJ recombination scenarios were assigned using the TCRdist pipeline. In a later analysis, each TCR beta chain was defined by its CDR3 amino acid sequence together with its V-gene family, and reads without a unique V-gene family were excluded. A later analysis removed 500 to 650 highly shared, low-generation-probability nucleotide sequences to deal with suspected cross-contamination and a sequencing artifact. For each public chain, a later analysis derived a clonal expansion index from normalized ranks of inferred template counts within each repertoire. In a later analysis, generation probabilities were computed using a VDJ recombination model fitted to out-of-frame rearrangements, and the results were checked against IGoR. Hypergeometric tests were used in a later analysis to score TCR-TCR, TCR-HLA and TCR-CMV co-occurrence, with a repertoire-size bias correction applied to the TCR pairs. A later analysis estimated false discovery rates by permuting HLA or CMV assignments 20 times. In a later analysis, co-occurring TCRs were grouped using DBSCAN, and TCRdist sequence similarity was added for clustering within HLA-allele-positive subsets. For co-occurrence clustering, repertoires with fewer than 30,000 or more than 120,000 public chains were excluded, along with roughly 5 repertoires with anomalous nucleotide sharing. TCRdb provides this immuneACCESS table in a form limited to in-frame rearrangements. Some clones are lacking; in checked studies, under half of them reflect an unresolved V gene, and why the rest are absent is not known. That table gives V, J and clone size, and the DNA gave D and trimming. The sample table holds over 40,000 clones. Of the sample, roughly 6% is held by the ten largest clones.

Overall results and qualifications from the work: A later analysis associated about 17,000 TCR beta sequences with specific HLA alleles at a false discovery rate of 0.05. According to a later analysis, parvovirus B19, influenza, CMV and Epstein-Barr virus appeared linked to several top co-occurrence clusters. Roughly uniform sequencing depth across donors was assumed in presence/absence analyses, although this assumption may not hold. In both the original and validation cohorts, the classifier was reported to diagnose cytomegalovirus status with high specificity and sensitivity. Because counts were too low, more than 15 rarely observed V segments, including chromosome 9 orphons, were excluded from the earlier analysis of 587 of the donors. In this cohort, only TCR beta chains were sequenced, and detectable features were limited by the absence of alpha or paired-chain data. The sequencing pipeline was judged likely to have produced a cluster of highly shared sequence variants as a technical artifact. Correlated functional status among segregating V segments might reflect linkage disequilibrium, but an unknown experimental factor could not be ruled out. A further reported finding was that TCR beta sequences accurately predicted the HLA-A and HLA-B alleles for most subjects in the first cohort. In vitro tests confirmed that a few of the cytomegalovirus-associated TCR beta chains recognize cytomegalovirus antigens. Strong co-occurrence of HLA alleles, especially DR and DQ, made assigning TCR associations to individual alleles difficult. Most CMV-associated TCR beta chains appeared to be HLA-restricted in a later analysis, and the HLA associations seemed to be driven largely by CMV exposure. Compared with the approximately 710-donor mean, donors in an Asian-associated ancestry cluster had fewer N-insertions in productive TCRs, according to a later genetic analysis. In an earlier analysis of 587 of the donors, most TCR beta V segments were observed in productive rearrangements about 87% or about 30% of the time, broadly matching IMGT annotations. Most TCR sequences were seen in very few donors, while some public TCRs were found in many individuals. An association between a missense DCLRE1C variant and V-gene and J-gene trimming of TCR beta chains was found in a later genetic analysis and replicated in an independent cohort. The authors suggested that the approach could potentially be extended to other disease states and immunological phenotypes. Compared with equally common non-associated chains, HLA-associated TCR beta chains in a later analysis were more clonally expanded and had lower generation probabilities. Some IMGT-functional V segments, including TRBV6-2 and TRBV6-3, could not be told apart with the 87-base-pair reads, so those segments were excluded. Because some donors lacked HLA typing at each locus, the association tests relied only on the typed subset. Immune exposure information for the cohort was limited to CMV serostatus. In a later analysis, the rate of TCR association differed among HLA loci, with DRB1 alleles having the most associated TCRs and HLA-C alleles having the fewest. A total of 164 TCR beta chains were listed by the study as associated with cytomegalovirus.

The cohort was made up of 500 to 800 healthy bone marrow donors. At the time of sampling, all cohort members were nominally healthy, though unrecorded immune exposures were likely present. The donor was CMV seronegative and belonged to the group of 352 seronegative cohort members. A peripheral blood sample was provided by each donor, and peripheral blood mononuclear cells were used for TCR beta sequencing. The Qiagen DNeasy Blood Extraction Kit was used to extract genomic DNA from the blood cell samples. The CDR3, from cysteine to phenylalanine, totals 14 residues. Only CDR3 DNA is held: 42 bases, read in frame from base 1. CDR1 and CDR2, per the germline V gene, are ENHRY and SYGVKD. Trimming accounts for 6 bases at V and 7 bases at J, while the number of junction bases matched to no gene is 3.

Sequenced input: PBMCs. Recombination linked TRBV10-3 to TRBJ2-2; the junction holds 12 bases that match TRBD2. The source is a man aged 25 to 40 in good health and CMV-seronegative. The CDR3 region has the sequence CAIRTSGGIGELFF. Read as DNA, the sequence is TGTGCCATCAGGACTAGCGGGGGAATCGGGGAGCTGTTTTTT.